Only a few counts were recorded for the clone carrying this T cell receptor beta chain. Its antigen remains unidentified. CDR3 length equals 12 residues. V was cut by 3 bases and J by 7 bases, with 12 bases left in between. CDR1 is DFQATT, CDR2 SNEGSKA, per germline (reference sequence). These data originate in a study of T cells after yellow fever vaccination. Overall study findings and caveats: Most primary-vaccination clones reappeared after the booster (approximately 95% CD4, 75% to 90% CD8).

In TCRdb, the 5' RACE reads were re-called with MiXCR into one record per CDR3 protein. This sample has 350,000 to 450,000 distinct CDR3 sequences; around 19% occur once, and the top ten carry 15% to 20%. The genes are TRBV20-1 and TRBJ1-1; the D is unclear. The sequence was collected from a man between 18 and 29 years old who received the YFV17D yellow fever vaccine. This specimen consisted of PBMCs, obtained before the yellow fever booster vaccination. The CDR3 coding sequence is TGCAGTGCTAGGGAAAGATGGGGTGAAGCTTTCTTT. It yields the protein CSARERWGEAFF.